This T cell receptor beta chain was observed in a study of T cell changes during pregnancy in multiple sclerosis. The protocol was immunoSEQ multiplex PCR, while the TCRdb copy is restricted to in-frame clones and leaves out a portion. The table has 35,000 to 40,000 clones, under 95% seen once; the top ten hold 5% to 6%. V was shortened by 5 bases and J by 7 bases, with 23 bases between the two germline ends. The CDR3 runs 16 residues. The V gene's germline CDR1 is SEHNR and CDR2 FQNEAQ (reference sequence). The source was CD8+ T cells from peripheral blood mononuclear cells, collected in the third trimester of pregnancy. This sequence was found in a female donor with multiple sclerosis, enrolled in a pregnancy study. V is TRBV7-9 and J is TRBJ1-2; possibly TRBD1 for D (5 bases). The CDR3 DNA reads TGTGCCAGCAGCCACGATTTGCAATGGGACTCCCTTGGCTACACCTTC. Translation: CASSHDLQWDSLGYTF. The full variable domain, completed using reference TRBV7-9 and TRBJ1-2, is DTGVSQNPRHKITKRGQNVTFRCDPISEHNRLYWYRQTLGQGPEFLTYFQNEAQLEKSRLLSDRFSAERPKGSFSTLEIQRTEQGDSAMYLCASSHDLQWDSLGYTFGSGTRLTVV.